A selection of T cell receptor beta chains follows, all from one sample in a study of cytomegalovirus exposure and HLA in healthy donors. Measured with immunoSEQ multiplex PCR; TCRdb has only the in-frame clones, and not every one. Of nearly 65,000 clones in the sample, almost 75% were seen once. Sequencing was carried out using PBMCs. These receptors were collected from a man over 45 in good health and CMV-seronegative. Each CDR3 is given with its conserved first and last residue. Fields, in order: V gene, clone size, J gene, D gene, CDR3 protein, CDR3 DNA. A D gene is named only where the DNA matches it firmly. Only some rows state a clone size, as once, few, many or a class for expanded clones.

TRBV29-1	-	TRBJ2-7	-	CSALLGGRGEQYF	TGCAGCGCCCTCCTGGGGGGACGGGGCGAGCAGTACTTC
TRBV19	-	TRBJ2-3	-	CASSTSGLGVDTQYF	TGTGCCAGTAGTACATCGGGACTGGGGGTAGATACGCAGTATTTT
TRBV30	once	TRBJ1-1	-	CAWSHNTEAFF	TGTGCCTGGAGTCATAACACTGAAGCTTTCTTT
TRBV6-5	-	TRBJ1-6	-	CASRLHRGEGSPLHF	TGTGCCAGCAGACTCCATAGAGGGGAGGGTTCACCCCTCCACTTT
TRBV29-1	-	TRBJ2-7	TRBD1	CSVSTGTGTYEQYF	TGCAGCGTTTCTACCGGGACAGGGACCTACGAGCAGTACTTC
TRBV5-1	-	TRBJ1-3	-	CASSSGSTGNTIYF	TGCGCCAGCAGCTCGGGATCGACTGGAAACACCATATATTTT
TRBV6-6	-	TRBJ2-3	-	CASSATGPDTQYF	TGTGCCAGCAGTGCGACAGGTCCAGATACGCAGTATTTT
TRBV6-1	-	TRBJ1-4	-	CASTQNPGANEKLFF	TGTGCCAGCACCCAAAACCCCGGAGCTAATGAAAAACTGTTTTTT
TRBV7-9	-	TRBJ1-2	-	CASSPDGVNYGYTF	TGTGCCAGCAGTCCCGACGGGGTTAACTATGGCTACACCTTC
TRBV6-1	-	TRBJ1-1	-	CASSTRGAEAFF	TGTGCCAGCAGTACCCGGGGGGCTGAAGCTTTCTTT
TRBV4-1	-	TRBJ2-1	TRBD2	CASSRIAGGEQFF	TGCGCCAGCAGTCGTATAGCGGGGGGTGAGCAGTTCTTC
TRBV10-3	once	TRBJ1-1	-	CAISESRGPEAFF	TGTGCCATCAGTGAATCCAGGGGCCCTGAAGCTTTCTTT
TRBV19	-	TRBJ2-2	TRBD1	CASSIRTGSNTGELFF	TGTGCCAGTAGTATAAGGACAGGCTCGAACACCGGGGAGCTGTTTTTT
TRBV19	-	TRBJ1-5	-	CASSIKSDRWTQHF	TGTGCCAGTAGTATAAAGTCGGACAGATGGACCCAGCATTTT
TRBV11-2	few	TRBJ2-1	TRBD1	CASSLVGTVINEQFF	TGTGCCAGCAGCTTAGTGGGGACAGTAATTAATGAGCAGTTCTTC
TRBV2	-	TRBJ2-1	TRBD2	CASSETSGGAEEQFF	TGTGCCAGCAGTGAAACTAGCGGGGGGGCCGAAGAGCAGTTCTTC
TRBV5-1	-	TRBJ2-7	TRBD2	CASSGGDLEQYF	TGCGCCAGCAGCGGGGGGGATCTCGAGCAGTACTTC
TRBV5-1	-	TRBJ1-1	-	CASSFSPPDTEAFF	TGCGCCAGCAGCTTCTCGCCACCGGACACTGAAGCTTTCTTT
TRBV6-1	-	TRBJ2-7	TRBD2	CATARGTGGIYEQYF	TGTGCCACCGCCAGGGGAACGGGGGGGATCTACGAGCAGTACTTC
TRBV21-1	-	TRBJ1-2	-	CASSKAPSGRGKSGGYTF	TGTGCCAGCAGCAAAGCGCCATCTGGGCGGGGAAAGTCTGGCGGCTACACCTTC
TRBV29-1	-	TRBJ1-2	-	CSVDGGGGYGYTF	TGCAGCGTCGACGGTGGAGGAGGGTATGGCTACACCTTC
TRBV5-1	few	TRBJ1-1	-	CASSLGSGSHTEAFF	TGCGCCAGCAGCTTGGGATCAGGATCACACACTGAAGCTTTCTTT
TRBV9	-	TRBJ2-5	TRBD1	CASDKGGRKETQYF	TGTGCCAGCGACAAAGGGGGCAGAAAAGAGACCCAGTACTTC
TRBV11-2	-	TRBJ2-7	-	CASSTGSSLKQYF	TGTGCCAGCAGCACAGGCAGCTCTCTAAAGCAGTACTTC
TRBV30	-	TRBJ2-7	-	CAWSYYEQYF	TGTGCCTGGAGTTACTACGAGCAGTACTTC
TRBV5-1	-	TRBJ2-5	TRBD2	CASSSSGKRSGETQYF	TGCGCCAGCAGCAGTAGCGGGAAGAGGTCGGGGGAGACCCAGTACTTC
TRBV9	-	TRBJ2-2	-	CASSVVWQGRTGELFF	TGTGCCAGCAGCGTAGTTTGGCAGGGTCGGACCGGGGAGCTGTTTTTT
TRBV6-1	-	TRBJ1-5	-	CASRAGQPQHF	TGTGCCAGCAGGGCAGGTCAGCCCCAGCATTTT
TRBV6-6	-	TRBJ2-2	TRBD1	CAGTGDTGELFF	TGTGCCGGGACAGGGGACACCGGGGAGCTGTTTTTT
TRBV12-5	once	TRBJ1-1	-	CASGLRSNTEAFF	TGTGCTAGTGGTCTCCGGTCGAACACTGAAGCTTTCTTT
TRBV30	-	TRBJ1-5	-	CAWSAGASNQPQHF	TGTGCCTGGAGTGCAGGGGCAAGCAATCAGCCCCAGCATTTT
TRBV6-5	-	TRBJ2-5	TRBD1	CASRVTGARETQYF	TGTGCCAGCAGGGTCACAGGGGCTCGGGAGACCCAGTACTTC
TRBV11-2	-	TRBJ1-4	TRBD1	CASSQQGFNEKLFF	TGTGCCAGCAGCCAACAGGGGTTTAATGAAAAACTGTTTTTT
TRBV25-1	-	TRBJ2-3	-	CASSESRYTSTDTQYF	TGTGCCAGCAGTGAATCGCGTTATACCTCCACAGATACGCAGTATTTT
TRBV6-5	-	TRBJ1-6	TRBD1	CASKQGALYNSPLHF	TGTGCCAGCAAACAGGGGGCCCTCTATAATTCACCCCTCCACTTT
TRBV19	-	TRBJ2-3	TRBD1	CASSSGTGGTDTQYF	TGTGCCAGTAGCTCCGGGACAGGGGGCACAGATACGCAGTATTTT
TRBV27	-	TRBJ2-3	TRBD2	CASSPRRLAGGPTDTQYF	TGTGCCAGCAGTCCTAGGCGACTAGCGGGGGGCCCCACAGATACGCAGTATTTT
TRBV7-6	-	TRBJ1-5	TRBD1	CASSSGQGVYQPQHF	TGTGCCAGCAGCTCCGGACAGGGAGTATACCAGCCCCAGCATTTT
TRBV5-1	-	TRBJ2-5	TRBD1	CASSLVGQGLSGVGETQYF	TGCGCCAGCAGCTTAGTGGGACAGGGACTTTCGGGGGTTGGCGAGACCCAGTACTTC
TRBV30	-	TRBJ2-5	-	CAWTGGARSEETQYF	TGTGCCTGGACTGGAGGCGCGCGGAGCGAAGAGACCCAGTACTTC
TRBV29-1	-	TRBJ2-2	-	CSAGFGSANTGELFF	TGCAGCGCGGGGTTTGGGTCCGCGAACACCGGGGAGCTGTTTTTT
TRBV7-9	-	TRBJ1-3	-	CASMQEWDTIYF	TGTGCCAGCATGCAGGAATGGGACACCATATATTTT
TRBV6-6	-	TRBJ1-2	-	CASSSRLDGYTF	TGTGCCAGCAGTTCGCGTCTGGATGGCTACACCTTC
TRBV2	-	TRBJ2-7	-	CASRLMGGIEQYF	TGTGCCAGCCGTCTCATGGGCGGGATCGAGCAGTACTTC
TRBV10-3	-	TRBJ2-5	TRBD2	CAISPLITSGGTQYF	TGTGCCATCAGTCCCCTTATAACTAGCGGTGGGACCCAGTACTTC
TRBV2	-	TRBJ1-1	TRBD1	CASTVPGQGASTEAFF	TGTGCCAGCACCGTCCCGGGACAGGGGGCGAGCACTGAAGCTTTCTTT
TRBV7-8	-	TRBJ2-5	-	CASSRTTGTIGYETQYF	TGTGCCAGCAGCCGAACCACCGGGACAATCGGATACGAGACCCAGTACTTC
TRBV19	once	TRBJ1-1	-	CASSIARAAFF	TGTGCCAGTAGTATCGCGCGTGCAGCTTTCTTT
TRBV9	-	TRBJ2-7	-	CASSVGGSYEQYF	TGTGCCAGCAGCGTAGGAGGGTCCTACGAGCAGTACTTC
TRBV10-2	-	TRBJ1-3	TRBD1	CASKGTGVGNTIYF	TGCGCCAGCAAGGGGACAGGGGTAGGAAACACCATATATTTT
TRBV9	-	TRBJ2-6	TRBD1	CASSARTGAGANVLTF	TGTGCCAGCAGCGCCCGAACAGGGGCTGGGGCCAACGTCCTGACTTTC
TRBV6-5	-	TRBJ2-7	-	CASSTTGFEQYF	TGTGCCAGCAGTACCACAGGGTTCGAGCAGTACTTC
TRBV10-1	few	TRBJ1-3	-	CASSGTFGNTIYF	TGCGCCAGCAGCGGGACATTTGGAAACACCATATATTTT
TRBV10-1	few	TRBJ1-1	-	CASSELKGPSTEAFF	TGCGCCAGCAGTGAGCTGAAGGGGCCCAGCACTGAAGCTTTCTTT
TRBV30	-	TRBJ1-4	-	CAWSGGGRGGLFF	TGTGCCTGGAGTGGTGGAGGGCGTGGGGGACTGTTTTTT